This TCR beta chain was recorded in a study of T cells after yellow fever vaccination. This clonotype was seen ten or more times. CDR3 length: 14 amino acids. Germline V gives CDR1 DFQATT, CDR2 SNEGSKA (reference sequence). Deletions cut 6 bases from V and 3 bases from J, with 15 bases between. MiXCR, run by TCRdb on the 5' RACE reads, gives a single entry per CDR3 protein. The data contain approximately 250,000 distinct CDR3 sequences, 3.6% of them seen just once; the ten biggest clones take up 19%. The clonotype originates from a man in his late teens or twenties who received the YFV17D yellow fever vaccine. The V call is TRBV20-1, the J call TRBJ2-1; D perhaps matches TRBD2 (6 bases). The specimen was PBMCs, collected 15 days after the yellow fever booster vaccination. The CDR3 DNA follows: TGCAGTGCGGAGAGGGCGGGGCACTACAATGAGCAGTTCTTC. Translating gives CSAERAGHYNEQFF.